This entry features one T cell receptor (beta chain) sequence. Some clones are missing from TCRdb's copy, which holds only in-frame ones; the method was immunoSEQ multiplex PCR. Among tens of thousands of clones listed, over 75% were seen once. This CDR3 spans 12 amino acids. V shed 6 bases, J shed 8 bases, and the junction held 6 bases outside the gene matches. Looked up from germline, CDR1 is SQVTM and CDR2 is ANQGSEA. The data originate from a study of blood T cell repertoires in COVID-19. This rearrangement joins TRBV29-1 to TRBJ2-1; 8 bases align to TRBD1. The sample comprised peripheral blood. This clonotype was obtained from a woman aged 80 or over with COVID-19, enrolled during active disease. The CDR3 DNA is TGCAGCGTCTACAGGGGGAACCATGAGCAGTTCTTC. Translating gives CSVYRGNHEQFF.